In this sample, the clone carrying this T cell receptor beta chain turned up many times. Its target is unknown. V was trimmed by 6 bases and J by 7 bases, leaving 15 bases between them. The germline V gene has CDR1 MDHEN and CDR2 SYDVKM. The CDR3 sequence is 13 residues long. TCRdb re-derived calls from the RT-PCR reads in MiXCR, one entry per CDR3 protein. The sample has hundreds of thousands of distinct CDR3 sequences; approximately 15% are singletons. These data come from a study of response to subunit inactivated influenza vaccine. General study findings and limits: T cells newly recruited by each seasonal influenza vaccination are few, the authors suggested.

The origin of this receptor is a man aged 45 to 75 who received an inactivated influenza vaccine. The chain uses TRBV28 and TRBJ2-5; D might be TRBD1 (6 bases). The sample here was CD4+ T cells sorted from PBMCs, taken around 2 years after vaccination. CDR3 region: CASSLTGFGTQYF. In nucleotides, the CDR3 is TGTGCCAGCAGCTTAACAGGGTTTGGGACCCAGTACTTC.